This T cell receptor beta chain was recovered during a study of cytomegalovirus exposure and HLA in healthy donors. Use of 60 Vbeta and 13 Jbeta primers characterized the PCR. TCRdb's table, derived via immunoSEQ multiplex PCR, lists solely in-frame clones and lacks some. The table includes approximately 140,000 clones, 70% to 80% detected once. Study-wide findings and caveats: Relative to the approximately 680-donor mean, N-insertions were reportedly fewer in an Asian-associated ancestry cluster in a later analysis. Prediction of most subjects' HLA-A and HLA-B alleles by TCR beta sequences was reportedly accurate. Cytomegalovirus association was assigned to around 150 TCR beta chains. In a later analysis, around 18,000 TCR beta sequences were associated with HLA alleles at 0.05 false discovery rate.

Concerning this clone: Antigen: not known.

Input material: PBMCs. The clonotype comes from a woman between 45 and 60 years old in good health and CMV-seropositive.

The CDR3, as DNA: TGTGCCAGCAGTTCTTACGCACAGGCCCGTTACAATGAGCAGTTCTTC. This gives the protein CASSSYAQARYNEQFF. This sequence joins TRBV27 and TRBJ2-1; D possibly corresponds to TRBD1 (5 bases). This CDR3 is 16 amino acids long. Germline V gene lookup returns CDR1 MNHEY and CDR2 SMNVEV (reference sequence). The V gene lost 4 bases and the J gene lost 4 bases, with 17 bases spanning the gap.